This T cell receptor (beta chain) derives from a study of regulatory T cells in long-lasting Graves disease. The overall study: Less than 3 months of antithyroid drugs had been taken by newly diagnosed Graves' patients.

This clonotype was observed at least ten times. CDR3 regions were amplified by Arm-PCR using iRepertoire HTBI primers to build TCR beta libraries. TCRdb re-analysed the multiplex PCR reads in MiXCR, keeping a single row per CDR3 protein. The data show more than 300,000 distinct CDR3 sequences, about 12% seen once. The time point was: newly diagnosed GD, antithyroid drugs for less than 3 months. PBMC-derived RNA was used for the TCR library. Diagnoses of Graves' disease were made by American Thyroid Association guidelines. The germline gives CDR1 DFQATT, CDR2 SNEGSKA (reference sequence). The trim removed 0 bases at V and 1 base at J, leaving 9 bases unmatched. There are 16 residues in the CDR3. These data were also filed under a second study, of T cells in Graves' hyperthyroidism and ophthalmopathy.

This receptor was identified in a woman younger than 30 with Graves disease. The gene calls are TRBV20-1 and TRBJ2-7, with 7 bases identical to TRBD2. This sample comprised peripheral blood mononuclear cells (PBMCs), obtained at new diagnosis, from a patient treated with antithyroid drugs. The CDR3: CSARDLIGGRSYEQYF. In DNA form, the CDR3 reads TGCAGTGCTAGAGACCTAATAGGCGGGAGATCCTACGAGCAGTACTTC.